One sample yielded the 14 T cell receptor beta chains listed below, sequenced in a study of T cells in Graves' hyperthyroidism and ophthalmopathy. Authors of the study amplified TCR beta CDR3 regions from RNA transcripts. When the TCR CDR3 underwent first-round RT-PCR, the HTBI primer set was used. TCRdb independently ran MiXCR on the multiplex PCR reads; one entry per CDR3 protein. This table holds about 350,000 distinct CDR3 sequences, roughly 20% found once. The sample consisted of blood. The receptors here all came from a woman between 40 and 50 years old with Graves' ophthalmopathy.

Worth noting for this clonotype: A junction end diverges from the germline sequence, so it may reflect a read error. The chain joins TRBV20-1 to TRBJ2-7; tentatively, D is TRBD2 (6 bases). Germline CDR1 DFQATT, CDR2 SNEGSKA (reference sequence). The CDR3 length is 15 residues. CDR3 sequence: CGARDFGGKYYEQYF. The CDR3 nucleotides are TGCGGTGCTAGAGATTTCGGCGGGAAATACTACGAGCAGTACTTC.

This clonotype has at least ten counts. The CDR3 spells CASSLSRQSAEAFF. The CDR3 nucleotides are TGTGCCAGCAGCTTGTCTCGACAGAGCGCTGAAGCTTTCTTT. This sequence joins TRBV7-9 and TRBJ1-1, with D perhaps matching TRBD1 (5 bases). CDR1 is SEHNR, CDR2 FQNEAQ, per germline (reference sequence). The ends were cut back, 3 bases at V and 6 bases at J, with 14 bases in the middle. This CDR3 comprises 14 residues.

The chain combines TRBV4-1 with TRBJ1-1; no definite D call. The length of the CDR3 is 15 residues. The V gene lost 4 bases and the J gene lost 0 bases, with 12 bases spanning the gap. In germline, CDR1 is MGHRA, CDR2 YSYEKL. The CDR3 sequence: CASSPQPNMNTEAFF. The CDR3 nucleotides read TGCGCCAGCAGCCCCCAGCCTAATATGAACACTGAAGCTTTCTTT.

This clonotype has ten or more counts. The CDR3 region has the DNA TGCGCCAGCAGCCAGAGGTTGGGACAGGGGTCCGAGCAGTACTTC. Translating it yields CASSQRLGQGSEQYF. The chain employs TRBV4-1 and TRBJ2-7; 10 bases align to TRBD1. J was trimmed by 6 bases and V by 3 bases; bases with no gene match: 8. CDR1 is MGHRA and CDR2 is YSYEKL in the germline V gene. This CDR3 comprises 15 residues.

This clonotype was observed at least ten times. The V and J genes are TRBV5-1 and TRBJ2-7; no clear D. CDR3 length equals 13 residues. V was cut by 1 base and J by 3 bases, with 8 bases left in between. Looked up from germline, CDR1 is SGHRS and CDR2 is YFSETQ. In DNA form, the CDR3 reads TGCGCCAGCAGCTTGAGTAGTATCTACGAGCAGTACTTC. It is translated as CASSLSSIYEQYF.

This clonotype was detected ten times or more. The V gene is TRBV30, the J gene TRBJ1-1; D call uncertain. Trimming pared 6 bases from V and 2 bases from J, leaving 22 bases between. There are 16 residues in the CDR3. Germline lookup yields CDR1 GTSNPN and CDR2 SVGIG (reference sequence). The CDR3 DNA reads TGTGCCTGTGCCCATCCTTGGGCAGTCCATAACACTGAAGCTTTCTTT. This translates into CACAHPWAVHNTEAFF. The full variable domain, in which reference TRBV30 and TRBJ1-1 provide the parts outside the CDR3, is SQTIHQWPATLVQPVGSPLSLECTVEGTSNPNLYWYRQAAGRGLQLLFYSVGIGQISSEVPQNLSASRPQDRQFILSSKKLLLSDSGFYLCACAHPWAVHNTEAFFGQGTRLTVV.

This clonotype was picked up many times. The chain has TRBV15 and TRBJ1-3; a possible D gene is TRBD1 (5 bases). V lost 0 bases and J 4 bases, leaving 10 bases between the germline ends. This CDR3 spans 15 amino acids. Germline loops: CDR1 LNHNV, CDR2 YYDKDF (reference sequence). The DNA of the CDR3 is TGTGCCACCAGCAGAGACAGGGTCTCGGGAAACACCATATATTTT. Translating gives CATSRDRVSGNTIYF.

This clonotype occurred many times. This chain links TRBV15 with TRBJ2-7; 7 positions agree with TRBD2. This CDR3 is built from 15 residues. Germline trimming cut 0 bases from V and 3 bases from J; bases unmatched to any gene: 5. Germline V gene sequence: CDR1 LNHNV, CDR2 YYDKDF (reference sequence). In DNA, the CDR3 is TGTGCCACCAGCAGAGATTGGGGGGGGGTCTACGAGCAGTACTTC. As protein: CATSRDWGGVYEQYF.

This clonotype was counted at least ten times. The chain has TRBV4-1 and TRBJ1-5; tentative D call: TRBD1 (6 bases). This CDR3 comprises 14 residues. V lost 5 bases, J lost 6 bases, and 14 bases lay in between. Germline V CDR1 and CDR2: MGHRA, YSYEKL. The CDR3 DNA follows: TGCGCCAGCAGCGAAACAGGGCCTGGTCAGCCCCAGCATTTT. It encodes CASSETGPGQPQHF.

This clonotype came up many times. The V and J genes are TRBV20-1 and TRBJ2-4, with D possibly called TRBD1 or TRBD2 (5 bases each). Germline values: CDR1 DFQATT, CDR2 SNEGSKA (reference sequence). V was pared by 6 bases and J by 0 bases, with 6 bases between. The CDR3 sequence is 12 residues long. The CDR3 DNA follows: TGCAGTGCCGGGACAGCCAAAAACATTCAGTACTTC. Protein: CSAGTAKNIQYF.

This clonotype was seen a few times. The genes are TRBV4-1 and TRBJ2-7; TRBD2 agrees at 7 bases. The CDR3 has 16 residues. V was pared by 3 bases and J by 4 bases, with 12 bases of the junction left unmatched. CDR1 and CDR2 (germline): MGHRA, YSYEKL. CDR3 protein: CASSHFLGREGYEQYF. The CDR3 nucleotides are TGCGCCAGCAGCCACTTCCTTGGCAGGGAGGGGTACGAGCAGTACTTC.

There are many counts of this clonotype. V is TRBV30 and J is TRBJ1-1; TRBD1 is a possible D gene (5 bases). CDR1 GTSNPN and CDR2 SVGIG come from the germline V gene (reference sequence). V lost 0 bases, J lost 1 base, and 15 bases lay in between. CDR3 length: 16 residues. DNA of the CDR3: TGTGCCTGGAGTGTACGGTGGCAGGGCTCGAACACTGAAGCTTTCTTT. It translates to CAWSVRWQGSNTEAFF.

This clonotype occurred many times. The chain uses TRBV2 and TRBJ1-2; 7 bases are a match to TRBD1. J lost 5 bases, V lost 4 bases, and 4 bases had no gene match. The CDR3 contains 13 residues. Germline-derived CDR1 and CDR2 are SNHLY and FYNNEI. The CDR3 region is CASSGGTDYGYTF. For the CDR3, the DNA is TGTGCCAGCAGTGGCGGGACAGATTATGGCTACACCTTC.

This clonotype was observed a handful of times. The rearrangement uses TRBV30 and TRBJ2-7, with 7 bases matching TRBD2. This CDR3 contains 12 residues. Germline V gene data show CDR1 as GTSNPN and CDR2 as SVGIG (reference sequence). The CDR3 region has the DNA TGTGCAAGCGGGACCAGCCCCTACGAGCAGTACTTC. It encodes CASGTSPYEQYF.